The 30 T cell receptor beta chains reported below all come from one sample, sequenced in a study of blood T cell repertoires in COVID-19. Method: immunoSEQ multiplex PCR; TCRdb's copy keeps in-frame clones and lacks some. Found here are around 180,000 clones, nearly 90% of them singletons; the top ten hold 2% to 2.5%. The sequenced sample was PBMCs or T cells enriched from blood (not recorded which). The origin of the receptors is a woman aged 40 to 50 with acute COVID-19.

The chain joins TRBV2 to TRBJ2-7; possibly TRBD2 for D (6 bases). Trimming took off 1 base at V and 1 base at J, with 14 bases between the two ends. Germline V lookup: CDR1 SNHLY, CDR2 FYNNEI. The CDR3 totals 16 residues. CDR3 region: CASSEGLARGSYEQYF. The DNA of the CDR3 is TGTGCCAGCAGTGAAGGTCTAGCGAGAGGTTCCTACGAGCAGTACTTC.

The rearrangement links TRBV19 to TRBJ1-5; 8 nucleotides align to TRBD1. This CDR3 contains 16 residues. Germline V gene data show CDR1 as LNHDA and CDR2 as SQIVND (reference sequence). V lost 4 bases to trimming and J lost 0 bases; unmatched junction nucleotides: 5. CDR3 residues: CASSRGTGYSNQPQHF. The CDR3 nucleotides read TGTGCCAGTAGTAGAGGGACAGGTTATAGCAATCAGCCCCAGCATTTT.

The chain is built from TRBV5-1 and TRBJ1-1; D ambiguous. The CDR3 is made up of 13 amino acids. Germline lookup yields CDR1 SGHRS and CDR2 YFSETQ. V lost 0 bases and J lost 6, with 9 bases in between. The CDR3 sequence: CASSLVVAAEAFF. CDR3 nucleotide sequence: TGCGCCAGCAGCTTGGTAGTAGCGGCTGAAGCTTTCTTT.

This chain links TRBV6-6 with TRBJ1-5; unclear D gene. The V and J ends lost 7 bases and 0 bases respectively, with 10 bases between them. Germline CDR1 MNHNY, CDR2 SVGAGI (reference sequence). The CDR3 sequence is 14 residues long. Here the CDR3 reads CASTGLNSNQPQHF. The CDR3 coding sequence is TGTGCCAGCACGGGGTTAAATAGCAATCAGCCCCAGCATTTT.

The chain uses TRBV9 and TRBJ2-3, with 7 bases fitting TRBD2. This CDR3 has 13 residues. The junction had 7 bases not matched to a gene; V was cut back by 7 bases and J by 5 bases. Germline values: CDR1 SGDLS, CDR2 YYNGEE. The CDR3 DNA sequence: TGTGCCAGCGGGAGGGACGCACAAGATACGCAGTATTTT. Translation gives CASGRDAQDTQYF.

This chain connects TRBV6-4 to TRBJ1-1; D is possibly TRBD1 (5 bases). V shed 0 bases and J shed 0 bases, with 14 bases lying between them. In germline, CDR1 is MRHNA, CDR2 SNTAGT. This CDR3 region has 17 residues. The CDR3 DNA sequence: TGTGCCAGCAGTGACTCGTTACAGGCCACTATGAACACTGAAGCTTTCTTT. It encodes CASSDSLQATMNTEAFF.

The chain combines TRBV11-2 with TRBJ1-2; D gene unclear. The germline gives CDR1 SGHAT, CDR2 FQNNGV. Deletions cut 6 bases from V and 1 base from J, with 9 bases between. CDR3 length: 13 amino acids. The CDR3 nucleotides read TGTGCCAGCAGTACCCAGAATAACTATGGCTACACCTTC. This sequence encodes CASSTQNNYGYTF.

CDR3 sequence: CASSPTGLRSDEQYF. As DNA, the CDR3 is TGTGCCAGCAGCCCGACCGGACTTCGGAGCGACGAGCAGTACTTC. This chain uses TRBV11-2 with TRBJ2-7, with D perhaps matching TRBD2 (5 bases). The germline V and J ends were trimmed by 5 bases and 5 bases, with 19 bases remaining between them. The CDR3 totals 15 residues. CDR1 is SGHAT and CDR2 is FQNNGV in the germline V gene.

The chain combines TRBV5-4 with TRBJ2-2, with D unclear. This CDR3 is built from 14 residues. In germline, CDR1 is SGHNT, CDR2 YYREEE (reference sequence). The V end lost 1 base, the J end lost 7 bases, and 11 bases lay between the germline ends. The CDR3 loop reads CASSLTTSSGELFF. DNA of the CDR3: TGTGCCAGCAGCTTGACTACCTCCAGCGGGGAGCTGTTTTTT.

As regards this clone: Other DNA variants within this sample encode the same CDR3. This chain links TRBV7-2 with TRBJ1-1, with D uncertain. This CDR3 spans 13 amino acids. V dropped 1 base and J dropped 4 bases, with 7 bases sitting between them. The germline V gene has CDR1 SGHTA and CDR2 FQGNSA. The CDR3, as DNA: TGTGCCAGCAGCTTAGTTGGGAGCACTGAAGCTTTCTTT. The encoded protein is CASSLVGSTEAFF. The complete variable domain, with remaining parts taken from reference TRBV7-2 and TRBJ1-1, reads GAGVSQSPSNKVTEKGKDVELRCDPISGHTALYWYRQSLGQGLEFLIYFQGNSAPDKSGLPSDRFSAERTGGSVSTLTIQRTQQEDSAVYLCASSLVGSTEAFFGQGTRLTVV.

The chain couples TRBV4-2 to TRBJ2-5; 10 nucleotides agree with TRBD1. The CDR3 sequence is 16 residues long. The germline V gene has CDR1 LGHNA and CDR2 YNFKEQ. V gave up 3 bases and J gave up 3 bases; unmatched junction bases: 7. The CDR3 reads CASSQNVGTGEETQYF. CDR3 DNA: TGTGCCAGCAGCCAGAACGTAGGGACAGGGGAAGAGACCCAGTACTTC.

The chain has TRBV4-1 and TRBJ1-2; weak D call: TRBD1 (5 bases). This CDR3 has 14 residues. Between the trimmed V and J ends, which lost 6 bases and 2 bases, there was a span of 13 bases. CDR1 and CDR2 from the germline V gene are MGHRA and YSYEKL. The CDR3 loop reads CASSRPDRNYGYTF. DNA of the CDR3: TGCGCCAGCAGTCGACCCGACAGAAACTATGGCTACACCTTC.

This chain joins TRBV19 and TRBJ1-2; a possible D gene is TRBD1 (6 bases). There are 12 residues in the CDR3. V lost 4 bases and J lost 7, with 10 bases in between. Germline CDR1 reads LNHDA; CDR2 reads SQIVND (reference sequence). CDR3 coding DNA: TGTGCCAGTAGTAAACGGGACACTGGCTACACCTTC. Encoded protein: CASSKRDTGYTF.

The chain employs TRBV29-1 and TRBJ1-5; D is undetermined. Germline V gene data show CDR1 as SQVTM and CDR2 as ANQGSEA. The CDR3 spans 11 residues. CDR3 region: CTSQSNQPQHF. The CDR3 DNA follows: TGCACCAGTCAGAGCAATCAGCCCCAGCATTTT.

The genes are TRBV6-1 and TRBJ1-6; 8 positions agree with TRBD1. Germline assignment: CDR1 MNHNS and CDR2 SASEGT. CDR3 size: 17 residues. V gave up 0 bases and J gave up 3 bases; unmatched junction bases: 4. This chain's CDR3 is CASSEARTGLYNSPLHF. The CDR3 bases are TGTGCCAGCAGTGAAGCGAGGACAGGGCTCTATAATTCACCCCTCCACTTT.

This chain connects TRBV7-9 to TRBJ1-5; D gene ambiguous. Germline V gives CDR1 SEHNR, CDR2 FQNEAQ (reference sequence). The CDR3 is 13 amino acids. Trimming left V 5 bases short and J 0 bases short, with 5 bases between. CDR3 region: CASSPNSNQPQHF. In nucleotides, the CDR3 is TGTGCCAGCAGCCCCAATAGCAATCAGCCCCAGCATTTT.

Only one count was recorded for this clone. The chain couples TRBV30 to TRBJ1-5, with TRBD1 identical over 8 bases. Germline V gives CDR1 GTSNPN, CDR2 SVGIG (reference sequence). V lost 2 bases, J lost 4 bases, and 7 bases stayed unmatched. The CDR3 spans 15 residues. The CDR3 loop reads CAWSRRTGKNQPQHF. The CDR3 coding sequence is TGTGCCTGGAGTCGAAGGACAGGGAAGAATCAGCCCCAGCATTTT.

V and J are TRBV6-5 and TRBJ2-7, with 8 bases identical to TRBD1. V lost 7 bases, J lost 5 bases, and 7 bases stayed unmatched. The CDR3 spans 13 residues. CDR1 and CDR2 from the germline V gene are MNHEY and SVGAGI. CDR3 coding DNA: TGTGCCAGCAACGGACAGGGAACCCACGAGCAGTACTTC. It yields the protein CASNGQGTHEQYF.

This chain links TRBV7-2 with TRBJ2-7; 9 nucleotides align to TRBD1. This CDR3 spans 15 amino acids. CDR1 and CDR2 from the germline V gene are SGHTA and FQGNSA. V was clipped by 5 bases and J by 5 bases; unmatched bases: 10. The CDR3 is CASSPTGGAVDEQYF. DNA of the CDR3: TGTGCCAGCAGCCCTACAGGGGGCGCCGTGGACGAGCAGTACTTC.

This chain links TRBV30 with TRBJ1-2, with 7 bases fitting TRBD1. The germline V gene has CDR1 GTSNPN and CDR2 SVGIG (reference sequence). Trimming at V came to 3 bases and at J to 4 bases, leaving 17 bases not matched to a gene. This CDR3 is built from 17 residues. CDR3 nucleotides: TGTGCCTGGAGAGAAGACAGGGCCATTAAAACTTTCTATGGCTACACCTTC. It translates to CAWREDRAIKTFYGYTF.

The chain has TRBV5-1 and TRBJ2-5; 8 bases agree with TRBD1. CDR3 length: 15 residues. Germline values: CDR1 SGHRS, CDR2 YFSETQ. V lost 6 bases and J lost 4; bases outside the gene matches: 11. The CDR3 region is CASTQGAGGVETQYF. Here the CDR3 DNA reads TGCGCCAGCACCCAGGGGGCAGGGGGTGTAGAGACCCAGTACTTC.

This clone came up once. Compared with germline, one end of the junction differs, possibly owing to a read error. This sequence joins TRBV7-7 and TRBJ2-1; 14 bases line up with TRBD2. This CDR3 has 21 residues. Per germline, CDR1 SSHAT and CDR2 FNYEAQ (reference sequence). CDR3 sequence (DNA): TGTGCTAGCAGCTTAGTCGGGGCGGGGACTAGCGGGAGAGTGGGGTACAATGAGCAGTTCTTC. As protein: CASSLVGAGTSGRVGYNEQFF.

The chain recombines TRBV4-1 with TRBJ2-1; D ambiguous. The ends were cut back, 0 bases at V and 7 bases at J, with 16 bases in the middle. The CDR3 sequence is 16 residues long. Germline V gives CDR1 MGHRA, CDR2 YSYEKL. The CDR3 bases are TGCGCCAGCAGCCAAGAGGTAGCCAAAGGTAGGAATGAGCAGTTCTTC. This encodes CASSQEVAKGRNEQFF.

The chain employs TRBV21-1 and TRBJ2-7; TRBD2 was called by the table and not checked on the DNA. TRBV21-1 is assigned pseudogene status. The CDR3 consists of 18 residues. The CDR3 here is CASSKQLGAGSPSYEQYF. The CDR3 DNA reads as TGTGCCAGCAGCAAGCAACTAGGAGCGGGCTCTCCTTCGTACGAGCAGTACTTC.

This chain joins TRBV27 and TRBJ2-3; D uncertain. V lost 1 base and J lost 2, with 10 bases in between. There are 15 residues in the CDR3. Germline V CDR1 and CDR2: MNHEY, SMNVEV (reference sequence). Written as DNA, the CDR3 is TGTGCCAGCAGTTTATTGGCCAGATTCACAGATACGCAGTATTTT. Translating gives CASSLLARFTDTQYF.

The V gene is TRBV7-9, the J gene TRBJ1-1; 8 bases are shared with TRBD1. This CDR3 region has 14 residues. The germline CDR1 and CDR2 sequences are SEHNR and FQNEAQ (reference sequence). The junction had 6 bases not matched to a gene; V was cut back by 5 bases and J by 4 bases. The CDR3 is CASSVGQGGTEAFF. The CDR3 DNA follows: TGTGCCAGCAGCGTAGGACAGGGAGGCACTGAAGCTTTCTTT.

A remark on this clone: Other DNA variants within this sample encode the same CDR3. The gene calls are TRBV4-2 and TRBJ2-5; TRBD2 aligns across 10 bases. Per the germline V gene, CDR1 is LGHNA and CDR2 is YNFKEQ. V was clipped by 1 base and J by 1 base; unmatched bases: 0. CDR3 size: 15 residues. This chain's CDR3 is CASSQGTSGQETQYF. The CDR3 region has the DNA TGTGCCAGCAGCCAAGGGACTAGCGGCCAAGAGACCCAGTACTTC.

V gene TRBV5-8 combines with J gene TRBJ1-5; 7 positions agree with TRBD1. Looked up from germline, CDR1 is SGHTS and CDR2 is YDEGEE. The CDR3 spans 16 residues. Unmatched junction bases numbered 11, after V lost 4 bases and J lost 4 bases. The CDR3 region is CASSTQGVAGNQPQHF. CDR3 DNA: TGTGCCAGCAGCACTCAGGGGGTAGCAGGTAATCAGCCCCAGCATTTT.

This clone showed up just once. The J gene is TRBJ2-1, the V gene TRBV27, with D possibly TRBD2 on 7 matching bases. V shed 8 bases and J shed 6 bases, with 38 bases lying between them. Germline V lookup: CDR1 MNHEY, CDR2 SMNVEV (reference sequence). There are 21 residues in the CDR3. DNA for the CDR3: TGTGCCAGCCTTAGATCCGCGGGCGGGGGCCGATATCACTCTTACCTCAATGAGCAGTTCTTC. It is translated as CASLRSAGGGRYHSYLNEQFF.

The rearrangement links TRBV7-9 to TRBJ1-2; D is uncertain. The CDR3 has 13 amino acids. V gave up 1 base and J gave up 4 bases, with 7 bases separating them. Germline V CDR1 and CDR2: SEHNR, FQNEAQ (reference sequence). This CDR3 reads CASSLDPSYGYTF. CDR3 DNA: TGTGCCAGCAGCTTAGATCCTAGCTATGGCTACACCTTC.